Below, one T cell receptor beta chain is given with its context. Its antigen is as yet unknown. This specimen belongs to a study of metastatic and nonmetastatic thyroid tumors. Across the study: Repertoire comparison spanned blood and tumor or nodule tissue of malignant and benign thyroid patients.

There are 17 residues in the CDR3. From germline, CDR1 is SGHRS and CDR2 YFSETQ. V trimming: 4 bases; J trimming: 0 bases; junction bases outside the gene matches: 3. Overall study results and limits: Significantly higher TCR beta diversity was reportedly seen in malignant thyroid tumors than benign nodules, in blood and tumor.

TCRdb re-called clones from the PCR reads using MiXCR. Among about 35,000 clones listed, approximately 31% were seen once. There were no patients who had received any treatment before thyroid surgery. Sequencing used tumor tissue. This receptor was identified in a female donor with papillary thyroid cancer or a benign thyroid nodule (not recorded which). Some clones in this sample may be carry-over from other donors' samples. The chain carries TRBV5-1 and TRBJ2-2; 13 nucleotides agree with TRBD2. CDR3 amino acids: CASSRGTSGTNTGELFF. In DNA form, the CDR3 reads TGCGCCAGCAGCCGCGGGACTAGCGGGACGAACACCGGGGAGCTGTTTTTT. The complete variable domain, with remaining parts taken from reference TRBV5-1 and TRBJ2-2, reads KAGVTQTPRYLIKTRGQQVTLSCSPISGHRSVSWYQQTPGQGLQFLFEYFSETQRNKGNFPGRFSGRQFSNSRSEMNVSTLELGDSALYLCASSRGTSGTNTGELFFGEGSRLTVL.